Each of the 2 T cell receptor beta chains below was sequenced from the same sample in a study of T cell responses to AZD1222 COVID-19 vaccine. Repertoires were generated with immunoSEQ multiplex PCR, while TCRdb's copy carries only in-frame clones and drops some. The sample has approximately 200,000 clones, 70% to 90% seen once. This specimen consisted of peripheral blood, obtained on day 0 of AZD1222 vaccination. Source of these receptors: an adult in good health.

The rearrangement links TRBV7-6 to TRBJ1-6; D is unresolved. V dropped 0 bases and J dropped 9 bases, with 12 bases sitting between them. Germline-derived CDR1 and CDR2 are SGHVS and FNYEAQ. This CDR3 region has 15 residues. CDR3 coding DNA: TGTGCCAGCAGCTTAGCTTTTGGGGAGGGTTCACCCCTCCACTTT. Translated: CASSLAFGEGSPLHF.

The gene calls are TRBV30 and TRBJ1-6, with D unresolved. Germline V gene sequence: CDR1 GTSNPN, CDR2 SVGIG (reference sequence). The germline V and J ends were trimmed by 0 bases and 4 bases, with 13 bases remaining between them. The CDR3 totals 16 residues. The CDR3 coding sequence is TGTGCCTGGAGTGTACAAGGAAGGGAATATAATTCACCCCTCCACTTT. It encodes CAWSVQGREYNSPLHF. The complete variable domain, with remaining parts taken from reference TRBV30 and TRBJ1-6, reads SQTIHQWPATLVQPVGSPLSLECTVEGTSNPNLYWYRQAAGRGLQLLFYSVGIGQISSEVPQNLSASRPQDRQFILSSKKLLLSDSGFYLCAWSVQGREYNSPLHFGNGTRLTVT.